This T cell receptor (beta chain) was retrieved from a study of shared clonotypes between healthy human individuals. Study results and caveats: Non-shared clonotypes showed lower generation probabilities than clonotypes common to all four donors. Memory subsets generally showed smaller estimated richness than naive subsets did.

This clone was seen a few times. The antigen remains undetermined. Germline CDR1 is SGHVS and CDR2 is FNYEAQ. CDR3 length: 14 residues. Trimming pared 1 base from V and 0 bases from J, leaving 3 bases between. Tens of thousands of T cell genomes (around 190 ng DNA) went into each sorted-subset replicate. Measured with immunoSEQ multiplex PCR; TCRdb has only the in-frame clones, and not every one. The sample has around 88,000 clones, under 70% seen once. Sequencing used memory CD8+ T cells sorted from blood. Subset denoted: CD45RO+ cells pooled with CCR7-negative TemRA cells. This sequence was found in a man aged 25 to 45 in good health. The chain uses TRBV7-6 and TRBJ1-4; D uncertain. The CDR3 region is CASSLGTTNEKLFF. CDR3 in DNA: TGTGCCAGCAGCTTAGGGACAACTAATGAAAAACTGTTTTTT.